This T cell receptor (beta chain) originates from a study of blood T cell dynamics during melanoma immunotherapy. Turning to the study itself: Standard first-line treatment here was pembrolizumab or nivolumab plus ipilimumab in metastatic melanoma.

In regard to this clone: The identical CDR3 is also encoded by other nucleotide sequences in the sample.

CDR3 length equals 11 residues. Germline CDR1 is DFQATT and CDR2 is SNEGSKA (reference sequence). Trimming cost V 3 bases and J 1 base, with 2 bases left between them. Time point specified: pre-treatment baseline. Using immunoSEQ multiplex PCR, the repertoire was profiled, and TCRdb retains in-frame clones only, with some absent. The data hold 450 to 550 clones, with approximately 80% observed a single time. Material: cell-free DNA from blood, obtained from a patient treated with checkpoint blockade. V gene TRBV20-1 combines with J gene TRBJ2-3; D not certain. This TCR was recovered from a human donor with melanoma. CDR3 residues: CSARGTDTQYF. The CDR3 DNA sequence: TGCAGTGCTAGGGGCACAGATACGCAGTATTTT.